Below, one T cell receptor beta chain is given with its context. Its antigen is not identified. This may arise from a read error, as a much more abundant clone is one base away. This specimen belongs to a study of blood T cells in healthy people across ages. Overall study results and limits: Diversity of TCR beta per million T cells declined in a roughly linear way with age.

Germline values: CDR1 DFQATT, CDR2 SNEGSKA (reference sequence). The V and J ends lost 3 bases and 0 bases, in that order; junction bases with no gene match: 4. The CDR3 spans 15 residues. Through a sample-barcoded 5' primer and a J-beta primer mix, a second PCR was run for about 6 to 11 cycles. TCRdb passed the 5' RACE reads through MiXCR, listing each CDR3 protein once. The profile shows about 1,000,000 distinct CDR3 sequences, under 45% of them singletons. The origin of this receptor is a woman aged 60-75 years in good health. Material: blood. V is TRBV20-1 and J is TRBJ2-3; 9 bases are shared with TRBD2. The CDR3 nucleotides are TGCAGTGCTAGGGCTAGCGGGGTTAGCACAGATACGCAGTATTTT. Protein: CSARASGVSTDTQYF.